These 19 T cell receptor beta chains were all obtained from the same sample, sequenced in a study of shared clonotypes between healthy human individuals. Some clones are missing from TCRdb's copy, which holds only in-frame ones; the method was immunoSEQ multiplex PCR. The table includes about 490,000 clones, approximately 80% detected once. The sample taken for sequencing was PBMCs. All receptors derive from a middle-aged woman in good health. Some clones in this sample may be carry-over from other donors' samples.

In this sample, this clone turned up once. This sequence joins TRBV11-1 and TRBJ2-2; 11 positions match TRBD2. The trim removed 5 bases at V and 3 bases at J, leaving 14 bases unmatched. CDR3 size: 19 residues. The V gene's germline CDR1 is SGHAT and CDR2 FQDESV (reference sequence). The CDR3 is CASSRAETSGIGYTGELFF. The CDR3 region has the DNA TGTGCCAGCAGCCGTGCCGAGACTAGCGGGATAGGGTACACCGGGGAGCTGTTTTTT.

CDR3 protein: CASQYRGGNEQYF. For the CDR3, the DNA is TGTGCCAGCCAGTATAGAGGGGGGAACGAGCAGTACTTC. The chain joins TRBV28 to TRBJ2-7; D is perhaps TRBD1 or TRBD2 (6 bases each). V lost 8 bases and J 5 bases, leaving 16 bases between the germline ends. The V gene's germline CDR1 is MDHEN and CDR2 SYDVKM. This CDR3 has 13 amino acids.

The chain is built from TRBV4-2 and TRBJ2-5; 9 bases are shared with TRBD2. After removal of 2 bases from V and 5 bases from J, the junction contained 3 bases not matched to a gene. The V gene's germline CDR1 is LGHNA and CDR2 YNFKEQ. CDR3 length equals 14 residues. The CDR3 nucleotides read TGTGCCAGCAGCCAAAGCGGGAGGTGGGAGACCCAGTACTTC. Translation gives CASSQSGRWETQYF.

V gene TRBV30 combines with J gene TRBJ2-4; TRBD2 matches at 11 bases. This CDR3 has 14 residues. The J segment lost 6 bases and the V segment lost 7 bases, leaving 8 bases of the junction unmatched. Per the germline V gene, CDR1 is GTSNPN and CDR2 is SVGIG (reference sequence). In DNA, the CDR3 is TGTGCCTCAAACCCCGGGACTAGCGGAAACATTCAGTACTTC. Translated, it gives CASNPGTSGNIQYF.

The CDR3 reads CASSLGPGKFF. The CDR3 coding sequence is TGTGCCAGCAGCTTGGGCCCAGGGAAGTTCTTC. The chain combines TRBV7-9 with TRBJ2-1, with D possibly being TRBD1 (5 bases). This CDR3 region has 11 residues. The ends were cut back, 3 bases at V and 14 bases at J, with 11 bases in the middle. CDR1 and CDR2 from the germline V gene are SEHNR and FQNEAQ (reference sequence).

The J gene is TRBJ2-1, the V gene TRBV11-1; TRBD1 is a possible D gene (6 bases). Between the trimmed V and J ends, which lost 2 bases and 8 bases, there was a span of 13 bases. CDR1 is SGHAT, CDR2 FQDESV, per germline (reference sequence). The CDR3 totals 14 residues. CDR3 sequence reads: CASSLLGAGDEQFF. DNA of the CDR3: TGTGCCAGCAGCTTATTGGGGGCTGGCGATGAGCAGTTCTTC.

Only a few counts were recorded for this clone. V is TRBV6-5 and J is TRBJ2-7; D is uncertain. Trimming pared 0 bases from V and 4 bases from J, leaving 7 bases between. CDR1 MNHEY and CDR2 SVGAGI come from the germline V gene. CDR3 length: 13 residues. CDR3 in amino acids: CASSYSEVYEQYF. CDR3 nucleotide sequence: TGTGCCAGCAGTTACTCGGAAGTGTACGAGCAGTACTTC.

This clone appeared a few times. The V and J genes are TRBV27 and TRBJ1-1; maybe TRBD1 (5 bases). From germline, CDR1 is MNHEY and CDR2 SMNVEV (reference sequence). The CDR3 loop spans 15 amino acids. The ends were cut back, 2 bases at V and 6 bases at J, with 16 bases in the middle. The CDR3 is CASSLAGIAPAEAFF. DNA of the CDR3: TGTGCCAGCAGTTTAGCAGGGATAGCTCCCGCTGAAGCTTTCTTT.

The chain uses TRBV27 and TRBJ1-2; D is perhaps TRBD1 (6 bases). The germline gives CDR1 MNHEY, CDR2 SMNVEV (reference sequence). The V gene lost 1 base and the J gene lost 8 bases, with 17 bases spanning the gap. The CDR3 runs 15 residues. The CDR3 DNA reads as TGTGCCAGCAGTTTATATGCCAGGGGCTCCCAAGGCTACACCTTC. Translation: CASSLYARGSQGYTF.

Comments on this clone: A far larger clone is one base from this, pointing to a likely read error. The V call is TRBV11-3, the J call TRBJ1-1; D is undetermined. The CDR3 is 13 residues long. The ends were cut back, 1 base at V and 0 bases at J, with 3 bases in the middle. Germline lookup yields CDR1 SGHNT and CDR2 YENEEA. The chain's CDR3 is CASSLGVNTEAFF. CDR3 coding DNA: TGTGCCAGCAGCTTAGGGGTGAACACTGAAGCTTTCTTT.

This clone was recorded a few times. The sample has other DNA sequences that encode this CDR3 too. J is TRBJ2-7 and V is TRBV28, with 10 bases matching TRBD1. The CDR3 runs 14 residues. Germline values: CDR1 MDHEN, CDR2 SYDVKM. V trimming: 4 bases; J trimming: 2 bases; junction bases outside the gene matches: 2. CDR3: CASSSGTGAYEQYF. CDR3 nucleotide sequence: TGTGCCAGCAGTTCCGGGACAGGGGCCTACGAGCAGTACTTC.

This chain connects TRBV5-4 to TRBJ2-1; 8 nucleotides align to TRBD2. Germline lookup yields CDR1 SGHNT and CDR2 YYREEE (reference sequence). Trimming took 1 base from V and 8 from J; bases not matched to a gene: 8. The CDR3 length is 15 residues. The CDR3: CASSLPAGVKHEQFF. The CDR3 bases are TGTGCCAGCAGCTTGCCAGCGGGAGTGAAACATGAGCAGTTCTTC.

The gene calls are TRBV7-9 and TRBJ2-2; D is undetermined. Germline loops: CDR1 SEHNR, CDR2 FQNEAQ (reference sequence). V gave up 5 bases and J gave up 0 bases, with 7 bases separating them. This CDR3 has 14 amino acids. DNA of the CDR3: TGTGCCAGCAGCATCACAACGAACACCGGGGAGCTGTTTTTT. This encodes CASSITTNTGELFF.

The chain carries TRBV21-1 and TRBJ2-7; the DNA was not used to check the table's D call, TRBD1. TRBV21-1 is designated a pseudogene. CDR3 length equals 12 residues. The CDR3 coding sequence is TGTGCCAGCAGCCCAACAGGGTACGAGCAGTACTTC. Its translation is CASSPTGYEQYF.

Written as DNA, the CDR3 is TGTGCCAGCAGCTTAGGGACTATCTACAATGAGCAGTTCTTC. Its protein is CASSLGTIYNEQFF. The chain links TRBV11-2 to TRBJ2-1; D is perhaps TRBD2 (6 bases). V was pared by 1 base and J by 3 bases, with 7 bases between. In germline, CDR1 is SGHAT, CDR2 FQNNGV. CDR3 length equals 14 residues.

V is TRBV6-6 and J is TRBJ2-5; no reliable D call. The CDR3 covers 14 residues. CDR1 is MNHNY and CDR2 is SVGAGI in the germline V gene (reference sequence). The V and J ends lost 0 bases and 9 bases respectively, with 14 bases between them. The CDR3: CASSYSRGNEAQYF. As DNA, the CDR3 is TGTGCCAGCAGTTACTCGAGAGGAAACGAGGCCCAGTACTTC.

This chain joins TRBV4-1 and TRBJ1-2; maybe TRBD1 (5 bases). The V gene lost 4 bases and the J gene lost 3 bases, with 12 bases spanning the gap. CDR3 length: 14 amino acids. From germline, CDR1 is MGHRA and CDR2 YSYEKL. CDR3 residues: CASSRYRRDYGYTF. CDR3 DNA sequence: TGCGCCAGCAGCCGGTACAGGAGGGACTATGGCTACACCTTC.

The chain has TRBV7-8 and TRBJ2-1; D perhaps matches TRBD2 (6 bases). V was shortened by 0 bases and J by 5 bases, with 14 bases between the two germline ends. Looked up from germline, CDR1 is SGHVS and CDR2 is FQNEAQ. The CDR3 totals 16 residues. DNA for the CDR3: TGTGCCAGCAGCTTAGCGCGTATACTAGCTAACAATGAGCAGTTCTTC. It codes for CASSLARILANNEQFF.

The chain uses TRBV15 and TRBJ2-3; weak D call: TRBD2 (6 bases). CDR1 is LNHNV and CDR2 is YYDKDF in the germline V gene (reference sequence). The ends were cut back, 5 bases at V and 6 bases at J, with 21 bases in the middle. The CDR3 runs 16 residues. Here the CDR3 DNA reads TGTGCCACCAGCGGACAAAAGACAGCGGGCTTTGATACGCAGTATTTT. Translated: CATSGQKTAGFDTQYF.